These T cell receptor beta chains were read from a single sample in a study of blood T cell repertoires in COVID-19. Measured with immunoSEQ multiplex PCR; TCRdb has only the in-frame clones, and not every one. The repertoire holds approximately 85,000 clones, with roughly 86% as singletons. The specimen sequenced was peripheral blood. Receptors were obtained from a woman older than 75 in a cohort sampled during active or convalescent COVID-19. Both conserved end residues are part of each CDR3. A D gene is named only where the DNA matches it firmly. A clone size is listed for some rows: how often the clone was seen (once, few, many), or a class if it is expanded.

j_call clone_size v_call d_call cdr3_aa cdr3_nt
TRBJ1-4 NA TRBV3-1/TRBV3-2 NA CASSPGTTNEKLFF TGTGCCAGCAGCCCAGGGACAACTAATGAAAAACTGTTTTTT
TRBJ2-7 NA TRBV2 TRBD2 CASGLASFAEQYF TGTGCCAGCGGACTAGCGTCTTTTGCCGAGCAGTACTTC
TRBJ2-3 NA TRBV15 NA CATSRAGGVGTDTQYF TGTGCCACCAGCAGAGCCGGCGGCGTTGGCACAGATACGCAGTATTTT
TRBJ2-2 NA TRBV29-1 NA CSVPNRVGGELFF TGCAGCGTACCAAACAGGGTGGGCGGGGAGCTGTTTTTT
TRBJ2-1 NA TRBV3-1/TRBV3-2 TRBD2 CASSQTSGGPYNEQFF TGTGCCAGCAGCCAAACCTCGGGAGGGCCCTACAATGAGCAGTTCTTC
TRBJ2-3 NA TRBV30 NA CAWSGQGDTQYF TGTGCCTGGAGTGGTCAGGGGGATACGCAGTATTTT
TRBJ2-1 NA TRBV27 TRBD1 CASRDRGALGGYEQFF TGTGCCAGCAGGGACAGGGGGGCCCTGGGTGGGTATGAGCAGTTCTTC
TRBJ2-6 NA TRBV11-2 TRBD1 CASSFPTDRRTSGANVLTF TGTGCCAGCAGCTTTCCGACGGACAGGAGAACCTCTGGGGCCAACGTCCTGACTTTC
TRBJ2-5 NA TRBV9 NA CASSVGGRGGETQYF TGTGCCAGCAGCGTAGGTGGCAGGGGCGGCGAGACCCAGTACTTC
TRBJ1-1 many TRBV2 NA CASSVSRIGGTEAFF TGTGCCAGCAGTGTTAGCAGGATCGGAGGGACTGAAGCTTTCTTT
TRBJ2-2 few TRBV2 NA CASRGRGNTGELFF TGTGCCAGCAGAGGCAGGGGGAACACCGGGGAGCTGTTTTTT
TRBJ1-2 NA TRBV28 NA CASTSGGRSYGYTF TGTGCCAGCACCTCTGGGGGCAGGAGCTATGGCTACACCTTC
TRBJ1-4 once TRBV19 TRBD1 CASRDRENEKLFF TGTGCCAGTAGGGACAGGGAAAATGAAAAACTGTTTTTT
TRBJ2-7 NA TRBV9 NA CASSVGGSRPYEQYF TGTGCCAGCAGCGTCGGAGGTAGTAGGCCCTACGAGCAGTACTTC
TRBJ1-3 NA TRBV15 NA CATSLQGSSGNTIYF TGTGCCACCAGCCTACAGGGATCCTCTGGAAACACCATATATTTT
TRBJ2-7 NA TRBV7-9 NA CASSSSGAPEQYF TGTGCCAGCAGCTCCTCAGGGGCGCCCGAGCAGTACTTC
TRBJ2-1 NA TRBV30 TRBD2 CAWSKESHGRNEQFF TGTGCCTGGAGTAAGGAGTCCCACGGGAGGAATGAGCAGTTCTTC
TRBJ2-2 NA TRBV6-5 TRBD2 CASSYDGTRYHRELFF TGTGCCAGCAGTTACGATGGGACTAGGTATCACCGGGAGCTGTTTTTT
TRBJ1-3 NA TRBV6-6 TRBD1 CASSYSGTGGNTIYF TGTGCCAGCAGTTACTCTGGGACAGGGGGAAACACCATATATTTT
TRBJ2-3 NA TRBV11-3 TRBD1 CASSTGGTGVDTQYF TGTGCCAGCAGCACAGGGGGGACAGGGGTCGATACGCAGTATTTT
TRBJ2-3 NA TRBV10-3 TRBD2 CAISESRAGTLDTQYF TGTGCCATCAGTGAATCGCGAGCGGGGACCTTGGATACGCAGTATTTT
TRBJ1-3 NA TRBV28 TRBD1 CASSSTGTGVSGNTIYF TGTGCCAGCAGCTCCACCGGGACAGGGGTATCTGGAAACACCATATATTTT
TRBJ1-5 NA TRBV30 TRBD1 CAWSGGTGSVGTHQPQHF TGTGCCTGGAGTGGGGGGACAGGGTCTGTGGGAACGCATCAGCCCCAGCATTTT
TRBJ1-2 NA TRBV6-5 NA CASSRDMYGYTF TGTGCCAGCAGCCGGGACATGTATGGCTACACCTTC
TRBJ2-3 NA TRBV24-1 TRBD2 CATSDFIGLAGTDTQYF TGTGCCACCAGTGATTTTATAGGCCTAGCGGGAACAGATACGCAGTATTTT
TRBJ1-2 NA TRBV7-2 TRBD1 CASSLAGTGLYGYTF TGTGCCAGCAGCTTAGCCGGGACAGGCCTTTATGGCTACACCTTC
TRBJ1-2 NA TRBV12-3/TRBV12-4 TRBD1 CASTVGQGYGYTF TGTGCCAGCACCGTGGGACAGGGCTATGGCTACACCTTC
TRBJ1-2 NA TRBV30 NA CAWRPPAGANYGYTF TGTGCCTGGAGGCCCCCCGCCGGAGCTAACTATGGCTACACCTTC
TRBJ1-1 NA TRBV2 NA CASTRGDTEAFF TGTGCCAGCACCAGGGGTGACACTGAAGCTTTCTTT
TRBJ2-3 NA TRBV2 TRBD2 CASSLAGGTDTQYF TGTGCCAGCTCATTAGCGGGAGGCACAGATACGCAGTATTTT
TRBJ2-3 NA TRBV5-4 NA CASSLAGAADTQYF TGTGCCAGCAGCTTGGCGGGAGCGGCAGATACGCAGTATTTT
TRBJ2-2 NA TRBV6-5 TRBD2 CASNGGLAGAGELFF TGTGCCAGCAATGGGGGATTAGCGGGAGCCGGGGAGCTGTTTTTT
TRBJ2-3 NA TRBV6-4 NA CASSDYPGSTDTQYF TGTGCCAGCAGTGACTACCCGGGTAGCACAGATACGCAGTATTTT
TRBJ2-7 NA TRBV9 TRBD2 CASSVGVTSAYEQYF TGTGCCAGCAGCGTAGGGGTGACTAGCGCCTACGAGCAGTACTTC
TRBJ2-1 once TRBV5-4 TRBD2 CASSWGLAGVLNNEQFF TGTGCCAGCAGCTGGGGACTAGCGGGAGTTTTAAACAATGAGCAGTTCTTC
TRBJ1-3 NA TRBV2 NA CASRQDNSGNTIYF TGTGCCAGTAGACAGGACAACTCTGGAAACACCATATATTTT
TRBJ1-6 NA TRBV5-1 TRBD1 CASSSLGQGSNSPLHF TGCGCCAGCAGCTCGCTTGGACAGGGAAGTAATTCACCCCTCCACTTT
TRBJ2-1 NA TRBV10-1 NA CASSVTRNEQFF TGCGCCAGCAGTGTAACTAGGAATGAGCAGTTCTTC
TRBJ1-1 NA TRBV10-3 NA CAISDGGKVNTEAFF TGTGCCATCAGTGATGGGGGGAAAGTAAACACTGAAGCTTTCTTT
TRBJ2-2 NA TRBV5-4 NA CASSDKKTGSNTGELFF TGTGCCAGCAGCGACAAAAAGACAGGATCGAACACCGGGGAGCTGTTTTTT
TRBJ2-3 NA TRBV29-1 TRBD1 CSARTGGAYTQYF TGCAGCGCTAGGACAGGGGGCGCCTATACGCAGTATTTT
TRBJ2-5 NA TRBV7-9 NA CASSVRLTEETQYF TGTGCCAGCAGCGTGCGGCTCACGGAAGAGACCCAGTACTTC
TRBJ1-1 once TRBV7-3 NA CASSSQMNTEAFF TGTGCCAGCAGCTCTCAGATGAACACTGAAGCTTTCTTT
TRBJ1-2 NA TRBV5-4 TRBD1 CASLPFDRVYGYTF TGTGCCAGCCTACCTTTCGACAGGGTCTATGGCTACACCTTC
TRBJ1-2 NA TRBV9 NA CASSAGQSRGYTF TGTGCCAGCAGCGCCGGACAGTCTCGGGGCTACACCTTC
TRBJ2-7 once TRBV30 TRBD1 CAWSKGTGGLEQYF TGTGCCTGGAGTAAAGGGACAGGGGGCCTCGAGCAGTACTTC
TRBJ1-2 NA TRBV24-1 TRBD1 CATSDLTGGEEGYTF TGTGCCACCAGTGACCTGACAGGGGGAGAGGAGGGCTACACCTTC
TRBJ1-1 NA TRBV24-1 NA CATRGRVNTEAFF TGTGCCACTCGAGGGAGGGTGAACACTGAAGCTTTCTTT
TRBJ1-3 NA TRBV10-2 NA CASTWDTGSGNTIYF TGCGCCAGCACATGGGACACCGGCTCTGGAAACACCATATATTTT
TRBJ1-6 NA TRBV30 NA CAWREGRSPLHF TGTGCCTGGAGGGAGGGTCGGTCACCCCTCCACTTT